This T cell receptor beta chain is from a study of T cells in Graves' hyperthyroidism and ophthalmopathy. Findings and limits, study-wide: Ophthalmopathy stood apart from stable hyperthyroidism in a 13 V-J model. Within blood appeared most thyroid clonotypes that had expanded above 0.001.

Details on this clonotype: The antigen is not known.

The definition of stable Graves' hyperthyroidism was no ophthalmopathy progression within 18 months. Diagnoses were established using clinical symptoms, serum thyroxine and TRAb, thyroid ultrasound and orbital computed tomography. CDR3 length: 15 amino acids. J gave up 4 bases and V 7 bases, and 12 bases lay outside the gene matches. CDR1 and CDR2 from the germline V gene are SQVTM and ANQGSEA. Amplified TCR beta CDR3 regions derived from RNA transcripts. The HTBI primer set drove a first-round RT-PCR of the TCR CDR3. Each CDR3 protein is one row after TCRdb ran MiXCR on the multiplex PCR reads. Of roughly 300,000 distinct CDR3 sequences in the sample, 18% were seen once.

The specimen was blood. The receptor was isolated from a woman between 45 and 65 years old with Graves' hyperthyroidism. The rearrangement joins TRBV29-1 to TRBJ2-2; 7 bases map to TRBD1. CDR3 bases: TGCAGCGCCGGAGGTGGACAGGCGGGCACCGGGGAGCTGTTTTTT. The encoded protein is CSAGGGQAGTGELFF.